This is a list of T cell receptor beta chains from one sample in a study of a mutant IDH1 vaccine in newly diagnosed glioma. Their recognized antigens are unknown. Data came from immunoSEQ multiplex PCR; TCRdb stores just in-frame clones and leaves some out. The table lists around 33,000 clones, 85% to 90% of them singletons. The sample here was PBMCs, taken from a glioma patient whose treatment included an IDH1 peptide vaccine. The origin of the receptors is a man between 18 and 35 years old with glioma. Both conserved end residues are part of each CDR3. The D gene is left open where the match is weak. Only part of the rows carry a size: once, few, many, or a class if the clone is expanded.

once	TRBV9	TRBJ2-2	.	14	TGTGCCAGCAGCACCACAGGGATCACCGGGGAGCTGTTTTTT	CASSTTGITGELFF
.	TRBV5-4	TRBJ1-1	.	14	TGTGCCAGCAGCCTACCGAGTGTGAACACTGAAGCTTTCTTT	CASSLPSVNTEAFF
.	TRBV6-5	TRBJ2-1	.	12	TGTGCCAGCAGTGGGGGAGGGGGGGTTCAGTTCTTC	CASSGGGGVQFF
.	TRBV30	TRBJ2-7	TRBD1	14	TGTGCCTGGAGTCCGGGACAGGGGGAAAGCGAGCAGTACTTC	CAWSPGQGESEQYF
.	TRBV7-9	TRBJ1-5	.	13	TGTGCCAGCAGCTTAGATGGCCTAGTGCCCCAGCATTTT	CASSLDGLVPQHF
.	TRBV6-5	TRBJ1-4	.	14	TGTGCCAGCAGTTACGGGAGGGGAGAGGAAAAACTGTTTTTT	CASSYGRGEEKLFF
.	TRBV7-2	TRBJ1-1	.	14	TGTGCCAGTATGCGGGGGGGGATGAACACTGAAGCTTTCTTT	CASMRGGMNTEAFF
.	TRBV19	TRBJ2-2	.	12	TGTGCCAGTAGTCCTAACACCGGGGAGCTGTTTTTT	CASSPNTGELFF
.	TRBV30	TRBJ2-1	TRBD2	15	TGTGCCTGGGCCAGAACTAGCGGGAGGGCCAGTGAGCAGTTCTTC	CAWARTSGRASEQFF
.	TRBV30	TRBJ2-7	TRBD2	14	TGTGCCTGGAGTGGGGGGGGTGGAGACTACGAGCAGTACTTC	CAWSGGGGDYEQYF
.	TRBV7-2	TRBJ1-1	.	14	TGTGCCAGCAGCCAAAACGGGGTGAACACTGAAGCTTTCTTT	CASSQNGVNTEAFF
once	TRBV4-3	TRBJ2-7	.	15	TGCGCCAGCAGCCAAGATCCAGGGAGAACCTACGAGCAGTACTTC	CASSQDPGRTYEQYF
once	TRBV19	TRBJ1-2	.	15	TGTGCCAGTAGTTCCATAGAGGCCCGTAAGGGCGGCTACACCTTC	CASSSIEARKGGYTF
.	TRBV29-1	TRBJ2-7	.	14	TGCAGCGTTGGGGTGGACAGACCGGCCTACGAGCAGTACTTC	CSVGVDRPAYEQYF
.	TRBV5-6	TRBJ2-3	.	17	TGTGCCAGCAGCCTAGGTCTAGCCGCTGGAGTCACAGATACGCAGTATTTT	CASSLGLAAGVTDTQYF
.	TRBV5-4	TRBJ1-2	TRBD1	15	TGTGCCAGCAGACCCGCAGAGGGGGCGGGCTATGGCTACACCTTC	CASRPAEGAGYGYTF
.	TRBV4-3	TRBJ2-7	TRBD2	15	TGCGCCAGCAGCCAAGCTAATAGCGGGACCTACGAGCAGTACTTC	CASSQANSGTYEQYF